This T cell receptor (beta chain) was captured in a study of early T cells in non-severe SARS-CoV-2 infection. TCRdb ran MiXCR on the 5' RACE reads and lists one entry per CDR3 protein. The data show under 140,000 distinct CDR3 sequences, roughly 13% seen once. The CDR3 spans 14 residues. V lost 2 bases and J lost 5, with 10 bases in between. Germline CDR1 is LGHNA and CDR2 is YNFKEQ. There are many counts of this clonotype. The source of this sequence is an adult who was a healthcare worker with PCR-confirmed SARS-CoV-2 infection or an uninfected control (not recorded which). The sequences come from whole blood, collected at baseline. The rearrangement joins TRBV4-2 to TRBJ2-1, with D uncertain. CDR3 region: CASSQPSSNNEQFF. Written as DNA, the CDR3 is TGTGCCAGCAGCCAACCGTCCTCAAACAATGAGCAGTTCTTC.